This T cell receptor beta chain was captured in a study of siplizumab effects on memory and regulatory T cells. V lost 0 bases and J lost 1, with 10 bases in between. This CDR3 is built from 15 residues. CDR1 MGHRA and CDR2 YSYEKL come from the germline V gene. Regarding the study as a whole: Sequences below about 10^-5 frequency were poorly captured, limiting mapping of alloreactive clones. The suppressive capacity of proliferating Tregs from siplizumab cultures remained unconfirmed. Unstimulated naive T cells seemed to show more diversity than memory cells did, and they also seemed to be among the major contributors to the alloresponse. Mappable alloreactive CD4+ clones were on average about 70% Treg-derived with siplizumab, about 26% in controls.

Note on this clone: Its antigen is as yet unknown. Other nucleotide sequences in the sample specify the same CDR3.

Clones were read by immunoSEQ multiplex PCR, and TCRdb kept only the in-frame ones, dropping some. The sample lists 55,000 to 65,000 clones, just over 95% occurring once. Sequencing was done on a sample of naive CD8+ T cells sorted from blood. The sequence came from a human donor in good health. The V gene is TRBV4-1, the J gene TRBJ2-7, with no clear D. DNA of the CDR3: TGCGCCAGCAGCCAAGAGTCCCGGTCATCCTACGAGCAGTACTTC. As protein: CASSQESRSSYEQYF.